A single sample is the source of the 25 T cell receptor beta chains below, sequenced in a study of vaccination and CD4 T cells after COVID-19. Sample treatment: roughly ten-day PBMC culture with coronavirus spike peptide pools or control peptides (ViraFEST assay). Their specific antigens are unknown. Oncomine TCR Beta short-read sequencing was applied to DNA from cultured CD4+ T cells. TCRdb re-called the PCR reads through MiXCR, storing one row per CDR3 protein. The sample records around 17,000 distinct CDR3 sequences, less than 60% being singletons. The specimen was CD4+ T cells from blood, cultured in vitro, collected before SARS-CoV-2 vaccination. These receptors all stem from a human donor who had recovered from COVID-19.

The table lists this clonotype with a few counts. The chain links TRBV6-1 to TRBJ1-5; maybe TRBD1 (6 bases). The V gene's germline CDR1 is MNHNS and CDR2 SASEGT. Trimming stripped 7 bases from V and 5 bases from J, with 15 bases between. CDR3 length: 14 amino acids. The CDR3 is CASISSRTDQPQHF. CDR3 nucleotides: TGTGCCAGCATCTCTTCTCGGACAGATCAGCCCCAGCATTTT.

This clonotype has more than one count but fewer than ten. V is TRBV7-2 and J is TRBJ1-6; D might be TRBD1 (5 bases). Germline V lookup: CDR1 SGHTA, CDR2 FQGNSA. The CDR3 is made up of 15 amino acids. V was pared by 0 bases and J by 6 bases, with 9 bases between. In DNA form, the CDR3 reads TGTGCCAGCAGCTTAGCGGGACCGCCTAATTCACCCCTCCACTTT. Its translation is CASSLAGPPNSPLHF. The variable domain in full, completed from reference TRBV7-2 and TRBJ1-6, reads GAGVSQSPSNKVTEKGKDVELRCDPISGHTALYWYRQSLGQGLEFLIYFQGNSAPDKSGLPSDRFSAERTGGSVSTLTIQRTQQEDSAVYLCASSLAGPPNSPLHFGNGTRLTVT.

This sequence joins TRBV7-9 and TRBJ1-4; 8 nucleotides line up with TRBD1. The CDR3 is made up of 14 amino acids. Germline loops: CDR1 SEHNR, CDR2 FQNEAQ (reference sequence). V lost 5 bases, J lost 8 bases, and 7 bases stayed unmatched. The CDR3 DNA is TGTGCCAGCAGCGATACAGGGGGAGAAGAAAAACTGTTTTTT. The encoded protein is CASSDTGGEEKLFF.

The table lists this clonotype with a few counts. This rearrangement joins TRBV20-1 to TRBJ2-7; 10 bases match TRBD1. This CDR3 comprises 19 residues. V gave up 2 bases and J gave up 0 bases; unmatched junction bases: 16. Germline CDR1 DFQATT, CDR2 SNEGSKA (reference sequence). CDR3 sequence: CSARLPGQGRKESSYEQYF. CDR3 sequence (DNA): TGCAGTGCTAGACTCCCGGGACAGGGGCGAAAGGAGAGCTCCTACGAGCAGTACTTC.

This chain's CDR3 is CASSLVRGSGYEQYF. The DNA for the CDR3 is TGTGCCAGCAGCTTAGTCCGGGGTTCAGGCTACGAGCAGTACTTC. This chain links TRBV7-2 with TRBJ2-7; tentative D call: TRBD2 (5 bases). The CDR3 extends over 15 amino acids. In germline, CDR1 is SGHTA, CDR2 FQGNSA. The V end was cut by 1 base, the J end by 3 bases, with 13 bases between. Complete variable domain (other parts from reference TRBV7-2 and TRBJ2-7): GAGVSQSPSNKVTEKGKDVELRCDPISGHTALYWYRQSLGQGLEFLIYFQGNSAPDKSGLPSDRFSAERTGGSVSTLTIQRTQQEDSAVYLCASSLVRGSGYEQYFGPGTRLTVT.

The rearrangement joins TRBV19 to TRBJ2-3; the D gene is possibly TRBD2 (5 bases). CDR1 LNHDA and CDR2 SQIVND come from the germline V gene (reference sequence). This CDR3 has 14 residues. The V and J ends lost 3 bases and 1 base respectively, with 8 bases between them. CDR3 sequence (DNA): TGTGCCAGTAGTATGGCCGGGGGCACAGATACGCAGTATTTT. It encodes CASSMAGGTDTQYF.

The CDR3 loop is CSAPGDSGNTIYF. The CDR3 nucleotides read TGCAGTGCCCCCGGGGACTCTGGAAACACCATATATTTT. V gene TRBV20-1 combines with J gene TRBJ1-3; D ambiguous. CDR3 length: 13 residues. Trimming left V 6 bases short and J 0 bases short, with 9 bases between. CDR1 and CDR2 from the germline V gene are DFQATT and SNEGSKA (reference sequence).

The rearrangement links TRBV20-1 to TRBJ2-3, with D uncertain. Per the germline V gene, CDR1 is DFQATT and CDR2 is SNEGSKA (reference sequence). V dropped 0 bases and J dropped 0 bases, with 10 bases sitting between them. The CDR3 has 15 residues. DNA of the CDR3: TGCAGTGCTAGAGACCTTTCGACAAGCACAGATACGCAGTATTTT. This translates into CSARDLSTSTDTQYF.

This clonotype was found a few times. The chain joins TRBV7-2 to TRBJ2-5; maybe TRBD1 (5 bases). The CDR3 consists of 15 residues. Trimming left V 3 bases short and J 2 bases short, with 13 bases between. Germline values: CDR1 SGHTA, CDR2 FQGNSA. The CDR3 DNA is TGTGCCAGCAGCTTGGAAAAGGGGTGGCAAGAGACCCAGTACTTC. It encodes CASSLEKGWQETQYF. The full variable domain, its missing parts supplied by reference TRBV7-2 and TRBJ2-5, is GAGVSQSPSNKVTEKGKDVELRCDPISGHTALYWYRQSLGQGLEFLIYFQGNSAPDKSGLPSDRFSAERTGGSVSTLTIQRTQQEDSAVYLCASSLEKGWQETQYFGPGTRLLVL.

V gene TRBV27 combines with J gene TRBJ2-1; 7 positions match TRBD2. CDR3 size: 13 residues. CDR1 and CDR2 from the germline V gene are MNHEY and SMNVEV (reference sequence). The V segment lost 6 bases and the J segment 3 bases; nucleotides outside the gene matches: 2. As DNA, the CDR3 is TGTGCCAGCAGGCGGGGGAGCTACAATGAGCAGTTCTTC. This translates into CASRRGSYNEQFF.

The rearrangement uses TRBV19 and TRBJ1-5; maybe TRBD1 (6 bases). The CDR3 consists of 14 residues. Germline assignment: CDR1 LNHDA and CDR2 SQIVND (reference sequence). V lost 7 bases, J lost 5 bases, and 15 bases lay in between. The CDR3 is CASTLRQDYQPQHF. The CDR3, as DNA: TGTGCCAGTACTCTGAGACAGGATTATCAGCCCCAGCATTTT.

The J gene is TRBJ2-1, the V gene TRBV24-1, with D maybe TRBD1 (6 bases). Trimming took off 5 bases at V and 5 bases at J, with 12 bases between the two ends. Germline lookup yields CDR1 KGHDR and CDR2 SFDVKD. The CDR3 has 14 residues. The CDR3 DNA is TGTGCCACCAGTGCAGGGGCCGGTAACAATGAGCAGTTCTTC. Translating it yields CATSAGAGNNEQFF.

This clonotype turned up a few times. V is TRBV15 and J is TRBJ1-5; no reliable D call. Germline V gives CDR1 LNHNV, CDR2 YYDKDF (reference sequence). The CDR3 contains 13 residues. The V and J ends lost 0 bases and 7 bases respectively, with 7 bases between them. CDR3 region: CATSRDLEQPQHF. CDR3 in DNA: TGTGCCACCAGCAGAGATCTGGAACAGCCCCAGCATTTT.

This rearrangement joins TRBV11-3 to TRBJ2-1, with a tentative D call TRBD1 (5 bases). CDR3 length equals 14 residues. Germline V gene lookup returns CDR1 SGHNT and CDR2 YENEEA. The V and J ends lost 3 bases and 3 bases respectively, with 9 bases between them. This CDR3 reads CASSFTGHYNEQFF. The DNA for the CDR3 is TGTGCCAGCAGCTTTACAGGCCACTACAATGAGCAGTTCTTC.

V is TRBV7-9 and J is TRBJ2-7; 13 bases are a match to TRBD2. CDR1 and CDR2 (germline): SEHNR, FQNEAQ (reference sequence). The CDR3 sequence is 14 residues long. V lost 5 bases, J lost 6 bases, and 4 bases stayed unmatched. CDR3 protein: CASSPGLAGSEQYF. The CDR3, as DNA: TGTGCCAGCAGCCCGGGACTAGCGGGAAGCGAGCAGTACTTC.

This clonotype has more than one count but fewer than ten. The gene calls are TRBV20-1 and TRBJ1-2; D perhaps matches TRBD1 (6 bases). With 3 bases removed from V and 8 bases from J, the gap between germline ends came to 19 bases. The CDR3 spans 14 residues. Per the germline V gene, CDR1 is DFQATT and CDR2 is SNEGSKA (reference sequence). The CDR3 sequence is CSASMGGQGQGYTF. CDR3 in DNA: TGCAGTGCTAGTATGGGGGGCCAGGGTCAGGGCTACACCTTC.

The chain joins TRBV27 to TRBJ2-3, with a tentative D call TRBD1 (6 bases). Trimming removed 6 bases at V and 8 bases at J, with 12 bases between. Germline-derived CDR1 and CDR2 are MNHEY and SMNVEV (reference sequence). This CDR3 is 12 amino acids long. The CDR3 spells CASRQGKGTQYF. The DNA for the CDR3 is TGTGCCAGCAGACAGGGAAAAGGTACGCAGTATTTT.

DNA for the CDR3: TGTGCCAGCAGTACCCCTCAGGGGGCGTTTTATACTGAAGCTTTCTTT. This encodes CASSTPQGAFYTEAFF. V and J are TRBV7-2 and TRBJ1-1, with 8 nucleotides matching TRBD1. The J segment lost 5 bases and the V segment lost 6 bases, leaving 14 bases of the junction unmatched. Germline V CDR1 and CDR2: SGHTA, FQGNSA. The length of the CDR3 is 16 residues. The variable domain in full, with the rest retrieved from reference TRBV7-2 and TRBJ1-1, is GAGVSQSPSNKVTEKGKDVELRCDPISGHTALYWYRQSLGQGLEFLIYFQGNSAPDKSGLPSDRFSAERTGGSVSTLTIQRTQQEDSAVYLCASSTPQGAFYTEAFFGQGTRLTVV.

The chain combines TRBV7-2 with TRBJ1-1; unclear D gene. This CDR3 is 14 amino acids long. Deletions cut 5 bases from V and 6 bases from J, with 16 bases between. Germline CDR1 reads SGHTA; CDR2 reads FQGNSA. The CDR3 DNA is TGTGCCAGCAGCGCAATGACCCCCAAATCTGAAGCTTTCTTT. This translates into CASSAMTPKSEAFF.

The V call is TRBV19, the J call TRBJ1-2, with a tentative D call TRBD1 (5 bases). From germline, CDR1 is LNHDA and CDR2 SQIVND (reference sequence). V lost 1 base and J 7 bases, leaving 13 bases between the germline ends. The CDR3 extends over 14 amino acids. CDR3 sequence: CASSIGSRDVGYTF. The DNA of the CDR3 is TGTGCCAGTAGTATAGGATCCAGGGATGTTGGCTACACCTTC.

J is TRBJ2-7 and V is TRBV11-3; the D gene is possibly TRBD1 (5 bases). Germline assignment: CDR1 SGHNT and CDR2 YENEEA. Trimming took off 5 bases at V and 6 bases at J, with 14 bases between the two ends. The CDR3 loop spans 13 amino acids. The CDR3 DNA sequence: TGTGCCAGCAGCGAACTCCAGGGCTCCGAGCAGTACTTC. Its protein is CASSELQGSEQYF.

This rearrangement joins TRBV28 to TRBJ2-7; D ambiguous. The CDR3 consists of 15 residues. V gave up 2 bases and J gave up 1 base, with 12 bases separating them. Germline lookup yields CDR1 MDHEN and CDR2 SYDVKM. In nucleotides, the CDR3 is TGTGCCAGCAGTTTAGTACGCCGAGCTTCCTACGAGCAGTACTTC. Its translation: CASSLVRRASYEQYF.

Only a few counts were recorded for this clonotype. The J gene is TRBJ1-1, the V gene TRBV27; 10 bases fit TRBD1. The CDR3 is made up of 14 amino acids. The germline V gene has CDR1 MNHEY and CDR2 SMNVEV (reference sequence). The ends lost 7 bases at V and 5 bases at J; junction bases unmatched: 7. The CDR3 DNA follows: TGTGCCAGCACCTTGACAGGGGGCGGAACTGAAGCTTTCTTT. Translated, it gives CASTLTGGGTEAFF.

This clonotype has just a few counts. The CDR3 DNA is TGTGCCAGCAGTTACTCAGCAGCCGCAAACGATGGCTACACCTTC. This gives the protein CASSYSAAANDGYTF. V and J are TRBV6-5 and TRBJ1-2; D unclear. The germline gives CDR1 MNHEY, CDR2 SVGAGI. The CDR3 has 15 amino acids. V lost 0 bases, J lost 6 bases, and 14 bases lay in between.

The chain combines TRBV11-1 with TRBJ1-1; D remains unclear. The CDR3 sequence is 16 residues long. Deletions cut 1 base from V and 0 bases from J, with 12 bases between. Germline V gives CDR1 SGHAT, CDR2 FQDESV (reference sequence). The CDR3 nucleotides are TGTGCCAGCAGCTTAGGTTTTGGGCTCCTGAACACTGAAGCTTTCTTT. Translating gives CASSLGFGLLNTEAFF.